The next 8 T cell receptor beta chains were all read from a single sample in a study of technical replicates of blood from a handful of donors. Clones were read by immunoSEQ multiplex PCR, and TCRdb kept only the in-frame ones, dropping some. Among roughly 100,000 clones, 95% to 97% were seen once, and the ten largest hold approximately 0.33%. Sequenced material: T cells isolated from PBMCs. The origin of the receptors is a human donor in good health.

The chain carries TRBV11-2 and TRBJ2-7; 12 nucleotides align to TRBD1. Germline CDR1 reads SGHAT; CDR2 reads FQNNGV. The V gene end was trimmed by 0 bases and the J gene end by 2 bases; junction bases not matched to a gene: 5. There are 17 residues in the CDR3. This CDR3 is CASSLDSGQGAPYEQYF. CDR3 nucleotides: TGTGCCAGCAGCTTAGACTCGGGACAGGGGGCCCCCTACGAGCAGTACTTC.

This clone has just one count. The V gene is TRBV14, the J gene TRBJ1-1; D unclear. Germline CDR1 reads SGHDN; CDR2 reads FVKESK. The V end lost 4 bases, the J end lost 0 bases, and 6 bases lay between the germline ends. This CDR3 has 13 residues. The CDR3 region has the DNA TGTGCCAGCAGCCTCTATATGAACACTGAAGCTTTCTTT. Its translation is CASSLYMNTEAFF.

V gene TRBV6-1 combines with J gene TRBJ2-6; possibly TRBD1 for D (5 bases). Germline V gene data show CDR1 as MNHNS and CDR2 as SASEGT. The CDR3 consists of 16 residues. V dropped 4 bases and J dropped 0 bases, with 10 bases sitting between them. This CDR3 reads CASSGTLGSGANVLTF. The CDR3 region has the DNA TGTGCCAGCAGTGGGACATTAGGCTCTGGGGCCAACGTCCTGACTTTC.

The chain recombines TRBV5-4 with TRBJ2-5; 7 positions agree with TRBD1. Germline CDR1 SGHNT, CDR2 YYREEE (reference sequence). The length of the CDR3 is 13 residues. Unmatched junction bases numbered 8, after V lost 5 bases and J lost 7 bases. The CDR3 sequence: CASSYDRVGTQYF. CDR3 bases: TGTGCCAGCAGTTATGACAGGGTGGGGACCCAGTACTTC. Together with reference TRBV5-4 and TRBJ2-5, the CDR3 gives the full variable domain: ETGVTQSPTHLIKTRGQQVTLRCSSQSGHNTVSWYQQALGQGPQFIFQYYREEENGRGNFPPRFSGLQFPNYSSELNVNALELDDSALYLCASSYDRVGTQYFGPGTRLLVL.

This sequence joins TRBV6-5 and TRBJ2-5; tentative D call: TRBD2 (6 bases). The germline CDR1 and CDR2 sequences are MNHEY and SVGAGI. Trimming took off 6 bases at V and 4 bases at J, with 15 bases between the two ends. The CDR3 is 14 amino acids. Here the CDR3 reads CASSWTGEGETQYF. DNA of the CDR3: TGTGCCAGCAGCTGGACGGGAGAGGGAGAGACCCAGTACTTC.

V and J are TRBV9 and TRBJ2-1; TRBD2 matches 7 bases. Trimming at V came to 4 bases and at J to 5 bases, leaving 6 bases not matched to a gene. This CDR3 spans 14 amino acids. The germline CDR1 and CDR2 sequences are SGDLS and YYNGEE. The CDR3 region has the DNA TGTGCCAGCAGCTTGGGACTACAGAACAATGAGCAGTTCTTC. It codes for CASSLGLQNNEQFF.

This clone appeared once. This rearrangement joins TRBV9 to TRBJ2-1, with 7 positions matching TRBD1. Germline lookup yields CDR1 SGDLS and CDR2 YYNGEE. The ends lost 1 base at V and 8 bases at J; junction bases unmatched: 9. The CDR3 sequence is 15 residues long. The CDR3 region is CASSVMQGELYEQFF. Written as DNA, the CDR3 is TGTGCCAGCAGCGTAATGCAGGGGGAGTTATATGAGCAGTTCTTC.

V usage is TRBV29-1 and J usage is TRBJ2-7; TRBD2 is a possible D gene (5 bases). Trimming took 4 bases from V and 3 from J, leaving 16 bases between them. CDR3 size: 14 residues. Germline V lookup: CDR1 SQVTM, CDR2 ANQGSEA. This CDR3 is CSVGFRGVIYEQYF. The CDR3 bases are TGCAGCGTTGGATTCCGGGGAGTTATCTACGAGCAGTACTTC.